This T cell receptor beta chain was sequenced during a study of blood T cells in healthy people across ages. Study results and caveats: The study regarded diversity estimates from one million T cells as underestimates.

Note on this clonotype: Antigen unknown.

The CDR3 runs to 15 residues. The V gene's germline CDR1 is DFQATT and CDR2 SNEGSKA (reference sequence). V lost 5 bases and J lost 13; bases outside the gene matches: 19. Combining a sample-barcoded 5' primer with a J-beta primer mix, a second PCR ran for roughly 7 to 11 cycles. One entry per CDR3 protein results from TCRdb running MiXCR on the 5' RACE reads. This sample has some 1.6 million distinct CDR3 sequences; approximately 32% occur once, and the top ten carry approximately 10%. The specimen was blood. This receptor was taken from a woman in her 30s in good health. The chain carries TRBV20-1 and TRBJ2-4; TRBD2 matches at 8 bases. The CDR3 DNA is TGCAGTGCTGGTGCAAACGGGAGGGCCGGTAGTGAGCAGTACTTC. It codes for CSAGANGRAGSEQYF.